A single sample gave rise to the 30 T cell receptor beta chains below, sequenced in a study of CD8 T cells in Susac syndrome (dated by TCRdb to 2018 to 2020). The protocol used for the library was the immunoSEQ multiplex PCR assay. RNA was extracted using the RNeasy kit, and roughly 0.5 to 1 ug of the RNA was reverse transcribed with random hexamers. TCRdb ran its own pipeline on the public reads, namely fastp trimming at Q25 and MiXCR clone calling, and kept in-frame beta chains. CDR3 protein sequences are deduplicated, and each keeps its most common genes and DNA. The sample has about 210,000 distinct CDR3 sequences on record, about 93% of them singletons. The top ten hold 0.1% of the sample. Sequencing was done on a sample of CD4+ T cells from PBMCs. The receptors come from a human donor in good health.

The gene calls are TRBV5-1 and TRBJ2-1; D possibly corresponds to TRBD1 (5 bases). With 5 bases removed from V and 8 bases from J, the gap between germline ends came to 17 bases. The CDR3 covers 14 residues. Looked up from germline, CDR1 is SGHRS and CDR2 is YFSETQ. CDR3 protein: CASRRGRVRDEQFF. The CDR3 DNA reads as TGCGCCAGCAGACGTGGCAGGGTAAGGGATGAGCAGTTCTTC.

The chain links TRBV5-1 to TRBJ2-2; TRBD1 matches 8 bases. There are 15 residues in the CDR3. CDR1 is SGHRS, CDR2 YFSETQ, per germline. J was trimmed by 4 bases and V by 3 bases; bases with no gene match: 5. Here the CDR3 DNA reads TGCGCCAGCAGCTCCTGGACAGGGATCACCGGGGAGCTGTTTTTT. It codes for CASSSWTGITGELFF.

This chain uses TRBV19 with TRBJ2-2, with D perhaps matching TRBD1 (6 bases). Between the trimmed V and J ends, which lost 6 bases and 6 bases, there was a span of 14 bases. Germline V lookup: CDR1 LNHDA, CDR2 SQIVND (reference sequence). The CDR3 length is 14 residues. CDR3 DNA sequence: TGTGCCAGTAGGGAGTACAGGGCGGCCGGGGAGCTGTTTTTT. It translates to CASREYRAAGELFF.

The gene calls are TRBV4-2 and TRBJ2-5; possibly TRBD2 for D (6 bases). V lost 3 bases and J 5 bases, leaving 19 bases between the germline ends. This CDR3 spans 16 amino acids. Looked up from germline, CDR1 is LGHNA and CDR2 is YNFKEQ. Here the CDR3 DNA reads TGTGCCAGCAGCCATGGCTCGGGGGACGCGGGGGAGACCCAGTACTTC. Amino acid sequence: CASSHGSGDAGETQYF.

The rearrangement uses TRBV7-8 and TRBJ2-5, with TRBD2 matching over 12 bases. CDR1 is SGHVS, CDR2 FQNEAQ, per germline. The CDR3 runs to 18 residues. V was pared by 3 bases and J by 2 bases, with 10 bases of the junction left unmatched. DNA for the CDR3: TGTGCCAGCAGCTTGCTGACTAGCGGGGGCCACAAACAAGAGACCCAGTACTTC. Amino acids: CASSLLTSGGHKQETQYF.

The chain links TRBV20-1 to TRBJ2-2; D is unresolved. The germline CDR1 and CDR2 sequences are DFQATT and SNEGSKA (reference sequence). V was pared by 0 bases and J by 3 bases, with 8 bases between. The CDR3 loop spans 14 amino acids. CDR3 amino acids: CSARDGSHTGELFF. The CDR3 DNA reads as TGCAGTGCTAGAGATGGCAGTCACACCGGGGAGCTGTTTTTT.

The genes are TRBV30 and TRBJ1-2; the D is unclear. The germline V and J ends were trimmed by 2 bases and 0 bases, with 7 bases remaining between them. The CDR3 spans 13 residues. Germline V gives CDR1 GTSNPN, CDR2 SVGIG (reference sequence). The CDR3 reads CAWSRGANYGYTF. CDR3 bases: TGTGCCTGGAGTCGAGGAGCTAACTATGGCTACACCTTC.

This clonotype appeared once. The chain has TRBV18 and TRBJ1-2; unclear D gene. V lost 6 bases and J lost 0, with 32 bases in between. Germline loops: CDR1 KGHSH, CDR2 LQKENI. This CDR3 is 21 amino acids long. The CDR3 coding sequence is TGTGCCAGCTCTACCAGTCAGGCCTACGGACGGACCCACTTCTCTAACTATGGCTACACCTTC. It yields the protein CASSTSQAYGRTHFSNYGYTF.

The genes are TRBV7-3 and TRBJ1-2, with D perhaps TRBD1 (6 bases). Trimming took off 2 bases at V and 2 bases at J, with 15 bases between the two ends. Per the germline V gene, CDR1 is SGHTA and CDR2 is FQGTGA. There are 16 residues in the CDR3. The CDR3 sequence: CASSLSHQGQNYGYTF. The CDR3 DNA reads TGTGCCAGCAGCTTATCCCACCAGGGACAAAACTATGGCTACACCTTC.

This chain connects TRBV7-2 to TRBJ2-2; the D is unclear. V was cut by 5 bases and J by 0 bases, with 10 bases left in between. Germline lookup yields CDR1 SGHTA and CDR2 FQGNSA. The CDR3 extends over 15 amino acids. The chain's CDR3 is CASSTGRTNTGELFF. The CDR3 region has the DNA TGTGCCAGCAGCACCGGACGGACGAACACCGGGGAGCTGTTTTTT.

This clonotype was picked up one time. V and J are TRBV2 and TRBJ1-1; 10 positions match TRBD1. The CDR3 is 14 residues long. Unmatched junction bases numbered 10, after V lost 7 bases and J lost 8 bases. The germline V gene has CDR1 SNHLY and CDR2 FYNNEI. DNA for the CDR3: TGTGCCAGCACCCTCGGGACAGGGGTAATGGAAGCTTTCTTT. Protein sequence: CASTLGTGVMEAFF.

The gene calls are TRBV2 and TRBJ2-1; no reliable D call. V shed 5 bases and J shed 5 bases, with 16 bases lying between them. This CDR3 has 15 residues. Germline values: CDR1 SNHLY, CDR2 FYNNEI. CDR3 nucleotides: TGTGCCAGCAGTATCGGCCGCGGTAATCACAATGAGCAGTTCTTC. Protein sequence: CASSIGRGNHNEQFF.

The V and J genes are TRBV18 and TRBJ2-4, with 9 bases identical to TRBD1. This CDR3 has 15 residues. Germline CDR1 KGHSH, CDR2 LQKENI. Losses at the gene ends were 2 bases for V and 9 bases for J; bases not matched to a gene: 8. The CDR3 sequence: CASSPGGTGRAIQYF. The CDR3 region has the DNA TGTGCCAGCTCACCAGGAGGGACAGGGCGAGCCATTCAGTACTTC.

V gene TRBV15 combines with J gene TRBJ2-1; 12 bases align to TRBD2. CDR3 length: 16 residues. V was pared by 5 bases and J by 6 bases, with 8 bases of the junction left unmatched. Germline CDR1 LNHNV, CDR2 YYDKDF (reference sequence). The CDR3 DNA reads TGTGCCACCAGCGTGGAGCTAGCGGGGGGGTTCAATGAGCAGTTCTTC. It translates to CATSVELAGGFNEQFF. Variable domain in full (rest from reference TRBV15 and TRBJ2-1): DAMVIQNPRYQVTQFGKPVTLSCSQTLNHNVMYWYQQKSSQAPKLLFHYYDKDFNNEADTPDNFQSRRPNTSFCFLDIRSPGLGDTAMYLCATSVELAGGFNEQFFGPGTRLTVL.

The chain carries TRBV7-6 and TRBJ2-1; no definite D call. The CDR3 has 13 amino acids. Germline assignment: CDR1 SGHVS and CDR2 FNYEAQ. The ends were cut back, 5 bases at V and 0 bases at J, with 5 bases in the middle. The CDR3: CASSARSYNEQFF. For the CDR3, the DNA is TGTGCCAGCAGCGCCCGCTCCTACAATGAGCAGTTCTTC.

The V gene is TRBV7-2, the J gene TRBJ2-3, with TRBD2 as a possible D gene (6 bases). Germline CDR1 reads SGHTA; CDR2 reads FQGNSA. The CDR3 length is 15 residues. V was clipped by 3 bases and J by 5 bases, with 15 bases between them. CDR3 DNA sequence: TGTGCCAGCAGCTTTTCCTTGCCGGGACTAGATACGCAGTATTTT. As protein: CASSFSLPGLDTQYF.

This chain links TRBV6-5 with TRBJ1-4; 10 bases line up with TRBD1. Per the germline V gene, CDR1 is MNHEY and CDR2 is SVGAGI. This CDR3 has 15 residues. Trimming cost V 0 bases and J 8 bases; bases outside gene matches: 3. As DNA, the CDR3 is TGTGCCAGCAGTTACTCCGGGACAGGGGACGAAAAACTGTTTTTT. This encodes CASSYSGTGDEKLFF.

V and J are TRBV7-2 and TRBJ2-1, with D unresolved. Germline CDR1 SGHTA, CDR2 FQGNSA. Trimming cost V 0 bases and J 8 bases, with 8 bases left between them. This CDR3 comprises 13 residues. CDR3 residues: CASSLAESDEQFF. The CDR3 nucleotides are TGTGCCAGCAGCTTAGCCGAGAGCGATGAGCAGTTCTTC.

The V gene is TRBV6-2 or TRBV6-3, the J gene TRBJ2-5; 9 nucleotides agree with TRBD1. CDR3 length equals 15 residues. Germline V gene sequence: CDR1 MNHEY, CDR2 SVGEGT. V shed 4 bases, J shed 4 bases, and the junction held 7 bases outside the gene matches. CDR3 sequence (DNA): TGTGCCAGCAGTTCCCCGACAGGGGGTCCAGAGACCCAGTACTTC. It yields the protein CASSSPTGGPETQYF.

The chain carries TRBV6-2 or TRBV6-3 and TRBJ1-5; D uncertain. The CDR3 is 15 residues long. V lost 4 bases and J 6 bases, leaving 16 bases between the germline ends. CDR1 and CDR2 (germline): MNHEY, SVGEGT. Here the CDR3 DNA reads TGTGCCAGCAGTTCCCGGGGTGGTGGTCTTCAGCCCCAGCATTTT. Its translation is CASSSRGGGLQPQHF.

The chain employs TRBV27 and TRBJ1-2; D is undetermined. The CDR3 contains 13 residues. Trimming left V 5 bases short and J 7 bases short, with 14 bases between. Per the germline V gene, CDR1 is MNHEY and CDR2 is SMNVEV (reference sequence). The CDR3 loop is CASSASGRAGYTF. The CDR3 DNA is TGTGCCAGCAGTGCCAGCGGGCGGGCTGGCTACACCTTC.

This clonotype is a singleton in its sample. The chain employs TRBV29-1 and TRBJ2-2, with TRBD1 matching 7 bases. Unmatched junction bases numbered 7, after V lost 7 bases and J lost 2 bases. CDR3 size: 14 residues. Germline values: CDR1 SQVTM, CDR2 ANQGSEA. The CDR3 sequence is CSASGTANTGELFF. CDR3 nucleotides: TGCAGCGCCTCCGGGACAGCTAACACCGGGGAGCTGTTTTTT.

In this sample, this clonotype turned up a few times. The rearrangement joins TRBV4-3 to TRBJ1-2; D call uncertain. CDR1 and CDR2 from the germline V gene are LGHNA and YSLEER. Trimming took 0 bases from V and 6 from J, leaving 14 bases between them. The CDR3 contains 15 residues. The CDR3 DNA follows: TGCGCCAGCAGCCAAGATTTAAAGGTCCTTAATGGCTACACCTTC. Protein sequence: CASSQDLKVLNGYTF.

On this clonotype: Sequence at one end of the junction differs from germline and may be a read error. The chain combines TRBV20-1 with TRBJ1-2, with 7 positions matching TRBD1. The CDR3 is made up of 13 amino acids. Per the germline V gene, CDR1 is DFQATT and CDR2 is SNEGSKA (reference sequence). The DNA of the CDR3 is TGCAGTGCTAGAAATTCGGGACAGCACTTCATGGTCTTC. It codes for CSARNSGQHFMVF.

The V gene is TRBV29-1, the J gene TRBJ1-2, with D possibly TRBD1 on 5 matching bases. Between the trimmed V and J ends, which lost 3 bases and 5 bases, there was a span of 10 bases. Germline V gene lookup returns CDR1 SQVTM and CDR2 ANQGSEA. The CDR3 extends over 12 amino acids. This chain's CDR3 is CSVDWGSYGYTF. In nucleotides, the CDR3 is TGCAGCGTTGATTGGGGCAGTTATGGCTACACCTTC.

This clonotype is a singleton in its sample. V gene TRBV20-1 combines with J gene TRBJ2-1; 13 positions agree with TRBD2. This CDR3 comprises 21 residues. Germline V lookup: CDR1 DFQATT, CDR2 SNEGSKA (reference sequence). The J segment lost 0 bases and the V segment lost 2 bases, leaving 16 bases of the junction unmatched. The CDR3 coding sequence is TGCAGTGCTAGACCCCTGGCCTCCCGACTAGCGGGGGGCCACTCCTACAATGAGCAGTTCTTC. This codes for CSARPLASRLAGGHSYNEQFF.

DNA of the CDR3: TGTGCCACCAGTGACTTCCCCGCGAGGTATGGCTACACCTTC. This translates into CATSDFPARYGYTF. V gene TRBV24-1 combines with J gene TRBJ1-2, with D uncertain. The CDR3 spans 14 residues. Trimming took 4 bases from V and 5 from J, leaving 13 bases between them. Germline V gene lookup returns CDR1 KGHDR and CDR2 SFDVKD.

As for this clonotype: Sequence at one end of the junction differs from germline and may be a read error. This chain connects TRBV7-7 to TRBJ2-1, with D uncertain. Germline V CDR1 and CDR2: SSHAT, FNYEAQ (reference sequence). The CDR3 has 13 residues. The CDR3 nucleotides read TGTGCTAGCAGCTTAGGCGGAGTCAATGAGCAGTTCTTC. It encodes CASSLGGVNEQFF.

This clonotype was detected a few times. This chain uses TRBV5-1 with TRBJ2-7; D remains unclear. CDR3 length: 15 residues. Germline CDR1 and CDR2: SGHRS and YFSETQ. Deletions cut 0 bases from V and 4 bases from J, with 14 bases between. CDR3: CASSLAGTLGYEQYF. The CDR3 nucleotides are TGCGCCAGCAGCTTGGCAGGTACCCTTGGGTACGAGCAGTACTTC.

This rearrangement joins TRBV12-3 or TRBV12-4 to TRBJ1-2; D might be TRBD1 (5 bases). The CDR3 is 13 residues long. The V end was cut by 1 base, the J end by 2 bases, with 5 bases between. CDR3 DNA sequence: TGTGCCAGCAGTTTAGGGGGGAACTATGGCTACACCTTC. It codes for CASSLGGNYGYTF.